This T cell receptor (beta chain) comes out of a study of blood T cell repertoires in COVID-19. Study-level information: Sites across the United States, Italy and Spain contributed samples from acute and convalescent COVID-19.

A single count supports this clone. CDR3 length: 11 amino acids. Germline V gene lookup returns CDR1 SGHNT and CDR2 YYREEE (reference sequence). V shed 5 bases and J shed 8 bases, with 7 bases lying between them. Authors' analysis steps: For nucleated cells, counts were estimated from reference gene primer amplification. The assay was immunoSEQ multiplex PCR, and TCRdb's table has in-frame clones only and misses some. V and J calls plus clone size are reproduced from that table; the DNA served to infer D and trimming. The sample holds about 320,000 clones; about 90% are singletons and the top ten take around 5.9%. Ages ranged from about 18 to 89 years, with residence in about two dozen US areas. The study counted Cohort 3 donors as recovered given two negative PCRs, clearance, or symptom resolution.

This chain joins TRBV5-4 and TRBJ2-2; D ambiguous. Sequenced: PBMCs or T cells enriched from blood (not recorded which). This TCR was sampled from a woman aged 25 to 39 who had recovered from COVID-19. CDR3 loop: CASSAGGELFF. CDR3 DNA: TGTGCCAGCAGTGCCGGTGGGGAGCTGTTTTTT.